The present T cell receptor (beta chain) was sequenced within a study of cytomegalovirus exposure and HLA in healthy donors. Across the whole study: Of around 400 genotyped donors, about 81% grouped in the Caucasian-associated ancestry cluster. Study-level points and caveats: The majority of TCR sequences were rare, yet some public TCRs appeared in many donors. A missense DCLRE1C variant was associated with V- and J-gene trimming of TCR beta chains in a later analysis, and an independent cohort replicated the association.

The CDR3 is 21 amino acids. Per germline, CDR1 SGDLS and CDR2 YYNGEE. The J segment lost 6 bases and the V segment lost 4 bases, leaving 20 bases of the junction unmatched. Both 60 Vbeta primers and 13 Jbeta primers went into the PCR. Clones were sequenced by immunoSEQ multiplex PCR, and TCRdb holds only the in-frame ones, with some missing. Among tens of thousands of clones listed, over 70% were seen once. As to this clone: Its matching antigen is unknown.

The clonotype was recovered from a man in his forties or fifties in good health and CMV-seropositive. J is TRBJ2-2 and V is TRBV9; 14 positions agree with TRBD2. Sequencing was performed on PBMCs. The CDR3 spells CASSHHRGGLAGVSGPGELFF. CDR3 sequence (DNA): TGTGCCAGCAGCCACCATCGTGGGGGACTAGCGGGAGTTAGTGGACCCGGGGAGCTGTTTTTT.